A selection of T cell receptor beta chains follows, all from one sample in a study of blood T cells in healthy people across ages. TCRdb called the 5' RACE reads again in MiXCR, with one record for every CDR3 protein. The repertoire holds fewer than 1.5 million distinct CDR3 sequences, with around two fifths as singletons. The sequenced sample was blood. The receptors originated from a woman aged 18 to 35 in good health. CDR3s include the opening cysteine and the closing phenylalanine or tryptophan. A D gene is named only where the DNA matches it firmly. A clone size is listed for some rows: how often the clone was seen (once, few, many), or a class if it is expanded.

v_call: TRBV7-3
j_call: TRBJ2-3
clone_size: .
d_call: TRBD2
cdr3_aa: CASSLTSGGAGTDTQYF
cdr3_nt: TGTGCCAGCAGCTTGACTAGCGGGGGGGCGGGCACAGATACGCAGTATTTT

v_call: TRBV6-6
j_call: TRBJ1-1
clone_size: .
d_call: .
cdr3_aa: CASSLRAGGENTEAFF
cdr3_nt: TGTGCCAGCAGTCTAAGGGCAGGTGGAGAGAACACTGAAGCTTTCTTT

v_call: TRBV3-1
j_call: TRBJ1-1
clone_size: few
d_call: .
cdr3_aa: CASSHGVDLDTEAFF
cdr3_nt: TGTGCCAGCAGCCATGGGGTGGATTTGGACACTGAAGCTTTCTTT

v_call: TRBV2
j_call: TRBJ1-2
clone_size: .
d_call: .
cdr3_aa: CARSPRENWPDGYTF
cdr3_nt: TGTGCCAGATCCCCTCGGGAGAACTGGCCGGACGGCTACACCTTC

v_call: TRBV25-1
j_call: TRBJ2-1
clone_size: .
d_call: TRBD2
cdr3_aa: CASSELTSGGNHEQFF
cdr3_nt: TGTGCCAGCAGTGAGCTCACTAGCGGGGGGAACCATGAGCAGTTCTTC

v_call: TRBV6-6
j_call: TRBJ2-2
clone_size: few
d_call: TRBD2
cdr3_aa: CASTGGPSGELFF
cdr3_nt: TGTGCCAGCACGGGGGGGCCCAGCGGGGAGCTGTTTTTT

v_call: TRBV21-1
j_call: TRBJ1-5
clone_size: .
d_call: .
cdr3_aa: CAFTIGNQPQHF
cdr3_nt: TGTGCCTTCACTATTGGCAATCAGCCCCAGCATTTT

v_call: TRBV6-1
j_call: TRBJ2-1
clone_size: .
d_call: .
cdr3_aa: CASICGSANEQFF
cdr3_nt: TGTGCCAGCATATGTGGTTCGGCGAATGAGCAGTTCTTC

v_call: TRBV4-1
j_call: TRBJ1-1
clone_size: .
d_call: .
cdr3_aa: CASSQDLWILGKNTEAFF
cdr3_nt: TGCGCCAGCAGCCAAGATCTATGGATACTGGGGAAGAACACTGAAGCTTTCTTT

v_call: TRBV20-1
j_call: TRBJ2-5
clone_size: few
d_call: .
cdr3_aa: CSAKIQETQYF
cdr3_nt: TGCAGTGCCAAGATTCAAGAGACCCAGTACTTC

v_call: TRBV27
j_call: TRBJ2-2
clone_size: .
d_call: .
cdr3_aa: CASSFIPRAEKGELFF
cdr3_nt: TGTGCCAGCAGTTTTATCCCACGGGCTGAGAAAGGGGAGCTGTTTTTT

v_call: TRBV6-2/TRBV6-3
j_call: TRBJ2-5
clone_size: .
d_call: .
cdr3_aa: CASSYPDSHEQYF
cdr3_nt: TGTGCCAGCAGTTACCCCGACAGCCATGAGCAGTACTTC

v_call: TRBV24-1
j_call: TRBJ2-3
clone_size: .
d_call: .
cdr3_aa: CATSDSTPTQYF
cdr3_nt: TGTGCCACCAGTGATTCCACCCCTACGCAGTATTTT

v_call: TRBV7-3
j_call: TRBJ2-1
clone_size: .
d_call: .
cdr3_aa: CASSLTLDREFNEQFF
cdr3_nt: TGTGCCAGCAGCTTAACGTTGGACCGAGAATTCAATGAGCAGTTCTTC

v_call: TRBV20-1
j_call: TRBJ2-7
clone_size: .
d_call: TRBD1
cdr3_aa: CSVLDRGRNEQYF
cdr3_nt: TGCAGTGTTCTCGACAGGGGCAGGAACGAGCAGTACTTC

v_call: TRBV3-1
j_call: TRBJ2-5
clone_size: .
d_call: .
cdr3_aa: CASSAAGSQGDNEQYF
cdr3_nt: TGTGCCAGCAGTGCCGCGGGGTCCCAGGGGGACAATGAGCAGTACTTC

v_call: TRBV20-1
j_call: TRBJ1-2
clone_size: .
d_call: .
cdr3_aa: CSARNAGTRDYGYTF
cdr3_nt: TGCAGTGCTAGAAACGCAGGGACCCGCGACTATGGCTACACCTTC

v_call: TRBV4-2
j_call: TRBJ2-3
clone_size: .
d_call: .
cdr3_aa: CASSQDGWTSGTDTQYF
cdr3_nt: TGTGCCAGCAGCCAAGATGGCTGGACAAGCGGCACAGATACGCAGTATTTT

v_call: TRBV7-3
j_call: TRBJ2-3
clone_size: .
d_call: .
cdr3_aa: CASSRKPPDTQYF
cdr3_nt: TGTGCCAGCAGCAGAAAGCCCCCAGATACGCAGTATTTT

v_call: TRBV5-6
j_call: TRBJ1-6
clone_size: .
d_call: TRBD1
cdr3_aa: CASSKTPGGKSFSPLHF
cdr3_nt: TGTGCCAGCAGCAAGACCCCAGGGGGCAAGTCGTTTTCACCCCTCCACTTT

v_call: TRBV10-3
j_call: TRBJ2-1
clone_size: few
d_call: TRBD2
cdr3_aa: CAISYGLAGGNEQFF
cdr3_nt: TGTGCCATCAGTTATGGCCTAGCGGGAGGGAATGAGCAGTTCTTC

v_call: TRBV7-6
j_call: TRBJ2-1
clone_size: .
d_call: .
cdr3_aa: CASSLGSALFLEQFF
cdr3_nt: TGTGCCAGCAGCTTAGGCTCGGCCCTGTTCCTTGAGCAGTTCTTC

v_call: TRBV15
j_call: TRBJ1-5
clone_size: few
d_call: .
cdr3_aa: CATSRGSEFWSNQPQHF
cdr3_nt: TGTGCCACCAGCAGAGGATCGGAATTTTGGAGCAATCAGCCCCAGCATTTT

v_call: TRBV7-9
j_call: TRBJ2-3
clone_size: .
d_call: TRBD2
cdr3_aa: CASSPPVSGGTFTDTQYF
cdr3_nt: TGTGCCAGCAGCCCCCCGGTTTCGGGGGGGACCTTCACAGATACGCAGTATTTT

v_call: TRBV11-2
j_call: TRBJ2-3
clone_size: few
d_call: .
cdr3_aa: CASSLSGRARTDTQYF
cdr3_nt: TGTGCCAGCAGCTTAAGTGGGAGAGCCCGCACAGATACGCAGTATTTT

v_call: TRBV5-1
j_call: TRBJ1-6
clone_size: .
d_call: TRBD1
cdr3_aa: CASSHRTSTGGTVGSPLHF
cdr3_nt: TGCGCCAGCAGCCACAGAACCTCGACAGGGGGCACGGTCGGTTCACCCCTCCACTTT

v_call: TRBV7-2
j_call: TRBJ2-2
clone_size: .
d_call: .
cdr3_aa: CASSLETGGIGELFF
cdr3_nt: TGTGCCAGCAGCTTAGAAACCGGCGGCATCGGGGAGCTGTTTTTT

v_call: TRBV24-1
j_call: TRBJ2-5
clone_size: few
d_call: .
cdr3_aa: CATSDPRTAGETQYF
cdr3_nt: TGTGCCACCAGTGACCCCAGGACAGCCGGAGAGACCCAGTACTTC

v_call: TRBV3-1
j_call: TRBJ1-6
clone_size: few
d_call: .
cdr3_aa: CASRRVGTDSPLHF
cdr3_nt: TGTGCCAGCAGACGAGTGGGGACTGATTCACCCCTCCACTTT